This T cell receptor (beta chain) came from a study of cytomegalovirus exposure and HLA in healthy donors. The CDR3 totals 18 residues. V was pared by 0 bases and J by 2 bases, with 16 bases between. CDR1 is PRHDT, CDR2 FYEKMQ, per germline (reference sequence). This clone was detected once. The antigen remains unidentified. Profiling relied on immunoSEQ multiplex PCR, and the TCRdb table lists in-frame clones only, not all of them. The profile shows around 230,000 clones, around 88% of them singletons. Study conclusions and caveats: The study put 150 or so TCR beta chains on its list as cytomegalovirus-associated. First-cohort TCR clusters were later found to tend to co-occur in the 120 validation repertoires. Most TCR sequences were uncommon, yet certain public TCRs appeared in many donors. Through in vitro validation, three CMV-associated chains were shown to be specific for CMV antigens.

This sequence was found in a woman aged 25 to 39 in good health and CMV-seropositive. This rearrangement joins TRBV13 to TRBJ2-2, with D perhaps matching TRBD2 (5 bases). Sequenced: PBMCs. CDR3 DNA: TGTGCCAGCAGCTTAGGAGGACTCCTTATACCAAACACCGGGGAGCTGTTTTTT. As protein: CASSLGGLLIPNTGELFF.